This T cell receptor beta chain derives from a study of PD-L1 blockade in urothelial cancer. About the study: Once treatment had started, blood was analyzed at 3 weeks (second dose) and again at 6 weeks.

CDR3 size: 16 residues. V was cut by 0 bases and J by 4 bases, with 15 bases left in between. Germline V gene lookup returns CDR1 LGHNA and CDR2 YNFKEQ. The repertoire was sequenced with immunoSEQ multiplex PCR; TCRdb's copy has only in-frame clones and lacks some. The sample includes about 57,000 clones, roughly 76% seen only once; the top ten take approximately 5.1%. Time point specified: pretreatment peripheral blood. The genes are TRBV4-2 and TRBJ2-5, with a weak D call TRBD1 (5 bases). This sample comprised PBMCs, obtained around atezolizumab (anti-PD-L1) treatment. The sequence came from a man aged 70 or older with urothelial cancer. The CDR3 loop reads CASSQESLAGSETQYF. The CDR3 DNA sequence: TGTGCCAGCAGCCAAGAATCCTTGGCAGGGTCAGAGACCCAGTACTTC.